The 21 T cell receptor beta chains presented below share a single source sample, sequenced in a study of identical twins. TCRdb processed the 5' RACE reads anew with MiXCR; each CDR3 protein has one entry. The sample has 500,000 to 600,000 distinct CDR3 sequences, less than 25% seen once. These same data were also listed under a study on T cells expressing NK-cell markers.

Sequenced sample: CD4+ T cells sorted from blood. These receptors all stem from a woman between 18 and 30 years old in good health.

V is TRBV9 and J is TRBJ2-5; D remains unclear. The ends were cut back, 3 bases at V and 1 base at J, with 7 bases in the middle. This CDR3 spans 13 amino acids. The germline gives CDR1 SGDLS, CDR2 YYNGEE. CDR3: CASSEQPQETQYF. The CDR3 bases are TGTGCCAGCAGCGAACAACCCCAAGAGACCCAGTACTTC.

The rearrangement uses TRBV11-2 and TRBJ2-1; 8 nucleotides agree with TRBD2. The CDR3 sequence is 14 residues long. The V segment lost 3 bases and the J segment 8 bases; nucleotides outside the gene matches: 6. Germline V lookup: CDR1 SGHAT, CDR2 FQNNGV. The CDR3 DNA follows: TGTGCCAGCAGCTTCACGGGAGGGCACCATGAGCAGTTCTTC. Its translation is CASSFTGGHHEQFF.

The chain employs TRBV6-1 and TRBJ1-2, with 7 positions matching TRBD1. This CDR3 is 19 amino acids long. CDR1 and CDR2 (germline): MNHNS, SASEGT. The V and J ends lost 6 bases and 0 bases, in that order; junction bases with no gene match: 19. CDR3 sequence reads: CASSFIPDRSPSSNYGYTF. CDR3 coding DNA: TGTGCCAGCAGCTTCATTCCGGACAGGTCCCCGAGTTCTAACTATGGCTACACCTTC.

This sequence joins TRBV12-3 or TRBV12-4 and TRBJ2-4, with TRBD2 as a possible D gene (6 bases). The CDR3 is 12 amino acids. V was pared by 6 bases and J by 15 bases, with 18 bases between. DNA for the CDR3: TGTGCCAGCAGCTACGGACCGGGACTTTTGTACTTC. Its translation is CASSYGPGLLYF.

The chain employs TRBV10-3 and TRBJ2-1, with TRBD2 matching over 14 bases. The J segment lost 10 bases and the V segment lost 9 bases, leaving 8 bases of the junction unmatched. Germline V gives CDR1 ENHRY, CDR2 SYGVKD. The CDR3 spans 14 residues. The CDR3 here is CAIMGLAGANEQFF. Here the CDR3 DNA reads TGTGCCATTATGGGACTAGCGGGAGCGAACGAGCAGTTCTTC.

The rearrangement links TRBV11-1 to TRBJ2-5; TRBD2 matches at 7 bases. This CDR3 has 15 amino acids. Unmatched junction bases numbered 5, after V lost 2 bases and J lost 2 bases. The germline CDR1 and CDR2 sequences are SGHAT and FQDESV (reference sequence). The CDR3 nucleotides are TGTGCCAGCAGCTTAAGCGGGGTGGGGCAAGAGACCCAGTACTTC. Amino acids: CASSLSGVGQETQYF.

In its sample, this clonotype was seen a few times. V and J are TRBV7-2 and TRBJ2-6; maybe TRBD2 (6 bases). The CDR3 consists of 15 residues. Trimming shortened V by 3 bases and J by 3 bases, and 9 bases separated the two germline ends. In germline, CDR1 is SGHTA, CDR2 FQGNSA. This CDR3 is CASSFGGRGANVLTF. CDR3 nucleotides: TGTGCCAGCAGCTTCGGGGGACGTGGGGCCAACGTCCTGACTTTC. The variable domain in full, completed from reference TRBV7-2 and TRBJ2-6, reads GAGVSQSPSNKVTEKGKDVELRCDPISGHTALYWYRQSLGQGLEFLIYFQGNSAPDKSGLPSDRFSAERTGGSVSTLTIQRTQQEDSAVYLCASSFGGRGANVLTFGAGSRLTVL.

This chain uses TRBV5-1 with TRBJ1-1; no reliable D call. The germline CDR1 and CDR2 sequences are SGHRS and YFSETQ. The CDR3 runs 14 residues. V lost 1 base to trimming and J lost 1 base, with 8 bases between them. CDR3 sequence reads: CASSLTTANTEAFF. The CDR3 DNA sequence: TGCGCCAGCAGCTTGACGACGGCGAACACTGAAGCTTTCTTT.

Turning to this clonotype: Germline and junction disagree at one end, which may indicate a read error. V usage is TRBV20-1 and J usage is TRBJ1-5; 10 positions match TRBD1. The CDR3 runs 14 residues. Germline CDR1 DFQATT, CDR2 SNEGSKA (reference sequence). CDR3 nucleotide sequence: TGCAGTGCTAGACAGACAGGGGGCAACCAGCCCCAGCATTTT. Translation gives CSARQTGGNQPQHF.

Only a few counts were recorded for this clonotype. The DNA of the CDR3 is TGTGCCAGCAGCCCCGGGGGTCTTGAAGCTTTCTTT. Residues: CASSPGGLEAFF. V is TRBV6-1 and J is TRBJ1-1, with a tentative D call TRBD1 (5 bases). The CDR3 loop spans 12 amino acids. V lost 6 bases and J lost 7, with 12 bases in between. CDR1 and CDR2 (germline): MNHNS, SASEGT.

The chain is built from TRBV12-3 or TRBV12-4 and TRBJ2-7; 10 bases align to TRBD1. The CDR3 spans 16 residues. Trimming at V came to 5 bases and at J to 5 bases, leaving 12 bases not matched to a gene. Written as DNA, the CDR3 is TGTGCCAGCAGTCAAAGCCCGGGGGACAGGGGTGACGAGCAGTACTTC. This codes for CASSQSPGDRGDEQYF.

This clonotype was detected a few times. The chain couples TRBV7-9 to TRBJ1-6; D gene unclear. The germline gives CDR1 SEHNR, CDR2 FQNEAQ (reference sequence). Trimming removed 1 base at V and 8 bases at J, with 9 bases between. CDR3 length: 14 residues. The CDR3 DNA reads TGTGCCAGCAGCTTAGTCTCCGGGGATTCACCCCTCCACTTT. Translating it yields CASSLVSGDSPLHF.

This clonotype was counted a few times. CDR3 sequence (DNA): TGTGCCAGCGCTCAGGGGGCGGAAACTGAAGCTTTCTTT. This sequence encodes CASAQGAETEAFF. The V call is TRBV3-1, the J call TRBJ1-1; the match to TRBD1 covers 8 bases. Germline V CDR1 and CDR2: LGHDT, YNNKEL (reference sequence). The CDR3 spans 13 residues. With V trimmed by 8 bases and J by 5 bases, 7 bases remained unmatched. The full variable domain, in which reference TRBV3-1 and TRBJ1-1 provide the parts outside the CDR3, is DTAVSQTPKYLVTQMGNDKSIKCEQNLGHDTMYWYKQDSKKFLKIMFSYNNKELIINETVPNRFSPKSPDKAHLNLHINSLELGDSAVYFCASAQGAETEAFFGQGTRLTVV.

The chain is built from TRBV29-1 and TRBJ1-2, with a tentative D call TRBD1 (6 bases). Trimming cost V 4 bases and J 8 bases, with 14 bases left between them. This CDR3 is built from 12 residues. Germline V gene sequence: CDR1 SQVTM, CDR2 ANQGSEA. CDR3 amino acids: CSVVQGHIGYTF. The CDR3 DNA is TGCAGCGTTGTGCAGGGACACATCGGCTACACCTTC.

This rearrangement joins TRBV12-3 or TRBV12-4 to TRBJ2-5; D not certain. This CDR3 comprises 17 residues. V was pared by 6 bases and J by 1 base, with 21 bases between. The CDR3 DNA follows: TGTGCCAGCAGCCAATCACCGATTAGAAGAGCCCAAGAGACCCAGTACTTC. Translating gives CASSQSPIRRAQETQYF.

The table lists this clonotype with a few counts. The CDR3 here is CASSPNLDGHNEQFF. The CDR3 DNA follows: TGTGCCAGCAGCCCCAATTTGGACGGGCACAATGAGCAGTTCTTC. The chain is built from TRBV5-4 and TRBJ2-1; unclear D gene. CDR1 and CDR2 from the germline V gene are SGHNT and YYREEE (reference sequence). The CDR3 consists of 15 residues. The germline V and J ends were trimmed by 4 bases and 5 bases, with 16 bases remaining between them.

The chain recombines TRBV18 with TRBJ1-1; D ambiguous. Germline V lookup: CDR1 KGHSH, CDR2 LQKENI. Deletions cut 1 base from V and 0 bases from J, with 9 bases between. CDR3 length equals 15 residues. As DNA, the CDR3 is TGTGCCAGCTCACCACTCGAAGCAGTGAACACTGAAGCTTTCTTT. Translation gives CASSPLEAVNTEAFF.

This clonotype was detected a few times. The chain employs TRBV5-1 and TRBJ1-2; D gene uncertain. Germline loops: CDR1 SGHRS, CDR2 YFSETQ. The CDR3 covers 14 residues. Trimming stripped 0 bases from V and 4 bases from J, with 10 bases between. The CDR3 loop reads CASSLANGLYGYTF. Written as DNA, the CDR3 is TGCGCCAGCAGCTTGGCTAATGGGCTCTATGGCTACACCTTC.

This chain joins TRBV18 and TRBJ2-7; no reliable D call. CDR3 length: 13 residues. CDR1 is KGHSH and CDR2 is LQKENI in the germline V gene. Trimming removed 4 bases at V and 5 bases at J, with 12 bases between. CDR3 sequence reads: CASSQSPADEQYF. CDR3 nucleotides: TGTGCCAGCTCACAGTCCCCCGCGGACGAGCAGTACTTC.

The chain has TRBV9 and TRBJ2-3, with D perhaps matching TRBD2 (6 bases). The V gene lost 1 base and the J gene lost 0 bases, with 12 bases spanning the gap. This CDR3 spans 16 amino acids. Per germline, CDR1 SGDLS and CDR2 YYNGEE. The CDR3 sequence is CASSVLARASTDTQYF. CDR3 nucleotide sequence: TGTGCCAGCAGCGTACTAGCGAGGGCTAGCACAGATACGCAGTATTTT.

This clonotype was recorded at least ten times. This sequence joins TRBV20-1 and TRBJ2-1; D not resolved. Trimming took 1 base from V and 5 from J, leaving 3 bases between them. CDR1 and CDR2 from the germline V gene are DFQATT and SNEGSKA (reference sequence). This CDR3 contains 11 residues. CDR3 nucleotide sequence: TGCAGTGCTAGAGGAAACAATGAGCAGTTCTTC. As protein: CSARGNNEQFF.